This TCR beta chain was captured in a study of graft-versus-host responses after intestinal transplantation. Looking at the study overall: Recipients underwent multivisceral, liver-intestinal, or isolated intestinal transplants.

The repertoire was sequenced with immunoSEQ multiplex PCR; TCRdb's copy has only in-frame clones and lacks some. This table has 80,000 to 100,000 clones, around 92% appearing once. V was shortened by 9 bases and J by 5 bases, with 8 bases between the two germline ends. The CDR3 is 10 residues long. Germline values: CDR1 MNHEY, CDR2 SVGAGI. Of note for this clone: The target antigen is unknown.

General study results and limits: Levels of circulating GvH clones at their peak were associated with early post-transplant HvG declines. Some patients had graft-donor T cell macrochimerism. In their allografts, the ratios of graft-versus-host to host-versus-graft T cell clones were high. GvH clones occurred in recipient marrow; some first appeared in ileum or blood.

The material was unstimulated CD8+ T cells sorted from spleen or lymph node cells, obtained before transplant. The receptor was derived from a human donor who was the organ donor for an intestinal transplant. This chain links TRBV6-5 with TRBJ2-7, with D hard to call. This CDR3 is CASGVDEQYF. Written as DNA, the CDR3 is TGTGCCAGTGGAGTGGACGAGCAGTACTTC.